This T cell receptor beta chain was identified in a study of T cell responses to AZD1222 COVID-19 vaccine. General study findings and limits: White British people made up most donors, females outnumbered males, and clonal diversity was possibly underestimated. Distributed over spike, vaccine-associated CD4 TCRs predominated at 160-218 and 743-854. Of the AZD1222 recipients, only 5 or 6 were seropositive at baseline. Close to half of all spike-specific TCRs reportedly target regions of the variants that are unmutated.

Trimming shortened V by 4 bases and J by 2 bases, and 12 bases separated the two germline ends. The germline V gene has CDR1 SEHNR and CDR2 FQNEAQ (reference sequence). The length of the CDR3 is 15 residues. This clone occurred a few times. What it binds is not known. TCRdb's table, derived via immunoSEQ multiplex PCR, lists solely in-frame clones and lacks some. The sample comprises fewer than 150,000 clones, around 89% of which are singletons, and 3.5% rests with the top ten. The genes are TRBV7-9 and TRBJ1-3, with D possibly being TRBD1 (6 bases). Sequencing used peripheral blood, obtained 28 days after the second AZD1222 dose. The source of this sequence is an adult who received the AZD1222 COVID-19 vaccine. The CDR3 protein is CASSSHKGAGNTIYF. CDR3 nucleotides: TGTGCCAGCAGCTCACATAAGGGGGCTGGAAACACCATATATTTT.